This T cell receptor (beta chain) stems from a study of blood T cells in healthy people across ages. Study details: Template switching caught about one barcoded beta molecule for each two T cells.

For the second PCR, which ran for roughly 6 to 12 cycles, a sample-barcoded 5' primer and a J-beta primer mix were used. TCRdb recomputed calls from the 5' RACE reads with MiXCR, one row per CDR3 protein. Of some 890,000 distinct CDR3 sequences in the sample, under 35% are singletons; the top ten hold roughly 10%. Investigators took ten milliliters of peripheral blood from every donor. This clonotype has a count of ten or more. The germline V gene has CDR1 ENHRY and CDR2 SYGVKD. The CDR3 is 15 residues long. V was cut by 0 bases and J by 2 bases, with 11 bases left in between. The same data also went into a second study, on T cells of mothers and their children. That publication notes: A few healthy Caucasian mothers and their six children were the donors. There were over 9.5 million TCR beta CDR3 reads from each mother and 2.5 million to 3.5 million from each child.

The sequence came from a woman between 40 and 50 years old in good health. The chain employs TRBV10-3 and TRBJ2-7; D gene ambiguous. The sequenced sample consisted of blood. The CDR3 here is CAISESSEHTYEQYF. The CDR3 DNA follows: TGTGCCATCAGTGAGTCGTCGGAACATACCTACGAGCAGTACTTC.